This T cell receptor (beta chain) was recovered during a study of response to subunit inactivated influenza vaccine. The germline V gene has CDR1 SGHAT and CDR2 FQNNGV. V lost 2 bases and J 0 bases, leaving 7 bases between the germline ends. The CDR3 loop spans 14 amino acids. TCRdb recomputed calls from the RT-PCR reads with MiXCR, one row per CDR3 protein. The table shows more than 600,000 distinct CDR3 sequences, with roughly 18% occurring only once. The chain has TRBV11-2 and TRBJ2-5; D remains ambiguous. This sample comprised PBMCs from blood, obtained 5 to 6 days after vaccination. The sequence was collected from a man aged 45-65 years who received an inactivated influenza vaccine. The CDR3 spells CASSLWIDQETQYF. The CDR3 DNA reads as TGTGCCAGCAGCTTATGGATAGACCAAGAGACCCAGTACTTC.